Listed below are T cell receptor beta chains from one sample, sequenced in a study of blood T cell repertoires in COVID-19. Libraries were prepared by immunoSEQ multiplex PCR; TCRdb keeps only in-frame clonotypes and omits some of them. The sample shows fewer than 500,000 clones, more than 75% of them seen only once. The sample consisted of PBMCs or T cells enriched from blood (not recorded which). The origin of the receptors is a woman in her twenties or thirties with acute COVID-19. CDR3s include the opening cysteine and the closing phenylalanine or tryptophan. The D gene is left open where the match is weak. Expanded clones get a size class; other rows say once, few or many, or leave the size out.

V	J	D	size	CDR3	DNA
TRBV9	TRBJ1-1	NA	once	CASSVGGRTEAFF	TGTGCCAGCAGCGTGGGGGGACGGACTGAAGCTTTCTTT
TRBV9	TRBJ1-3	NA	NA	CASSPKGGSGNTIYF	TGTGCCAGCAGCCCCAAGGGAGGCTCTGGAAACACCATATATTTT
TRBV4-1	TRBJ2-5	TRBD2	NA	CASSRLAGGETQYF	TGCGCCAGCAGCCGACTAGCGGGGGGAGAGACCCAGTACTTC
TRBV5-1	TRBJ2-1	NA	NA	CASRGGGSSYNEQFF	TGCGCCAGCAGGGGCGGGGGCAGCTCCTACAATGAGCAGTTCTTC
TRBV4-3	TRBJ1-2	NA	NA	CASSQDTGSLPYGYTF	TGCGCCAGCAGCCAGGATACAGGGAGTCTACCCTATGGCTACACCTTC
TRBV10-1	TRBJ1-4	NA	NA	CASSPDRRNEKLFF	TGCGCCAGCAGCCCGGACAGACGTAATGAAAAACTGTTTTTT
TRBV30	TRBJ2-3	NA	NA	CAWSVPRGSIGTDTQYF	TGTGCCTGGAGTGTACCCCGGGGTAGTATAGGCACAGATACGCAGTATTTT
TRBV5-1	TRBJ1-2	TRBD1	NA	CASSPRTGDYGYTF	TGCGCCAGCAGCCCGAGGACAGGGGACTATGGCTACACCTTC
TRBV6-5	TRBJ2-2	NA	NA	CASSYAGGELFF	TGTGCCAGCAGTTATGCGGGCGGGGAGCTGTTTTTT
TRBV5-1	TRBJ1-5	TRBD1	NA	CASSHDRVRGNQPQHF	TGCGCCAGCAGCCATGACAGGGTTAGGGGCAATCAGCCCCAGCATTTT